The source of this T cell receptor beta chain is a study of cytomegalovirus exposure and HLA in healthy donors. Study-wide points: The study had only CMV serostatus as immune exposure information. There were reportedly fewer N-insertions in an Asian-associated ancestry cluster than the approximately 640-donor mean, in a later analysis.

60 Vbeta and 13 Jbeta primers were used in PCR. Only in-frame clones appear in the TCRdb table, and some are missing; sequencing was by immunoSEQ multiplex PCR. The data show 180,000 or so clones, 82% seen once. This clone was found once. Its specificity is unknown. The V gene's germline CDR1 is LNHDA and CDR2 SQIVND (reference sequence). The CDR3 runs 16 residues. The V end lost 4 bases, the J end lost 6 bases, and 21 bases lay between the germline ends. This rearrangement joins TRBV19 to TRBJ1-1; D is possibly TRBD1 (5 bases). Sequencing was carried out using PBMCs. This TCR was recovered from a male donor in good health and CMV-seronegative. The CDR3 DNA follows: TGTGCCAGTAGTAAAAGACAAGGAACCGGGGGGGCTGAAGCTTTCTTT. Protein sequence: CASSKRQGTGGAEAFF.